Presented here are 19 T cell receptor beta chains from one specimen sequenced in a study of cytomegalovirus exposure and HLA in healthy donors. The PCR employed 60 Vbeta primers together with 13 Jbeta primers. The assay was immunoSEQ multiplex PCR, and TCRdb's table has in-frame clones only and misses some. The sample yields 150,000 or so clones, around three quarters seen once. The material sequenced was PBMCs. These receptor sequences come from a male donor in good health and CMV-seronegative.

The chain combines TRBV25-1 with TRBJ1-1; 7 positions match TRBD1. V was pared by 7 bases and J by 2 bases, with 7 bases of the junction left unmatched. The CDR3 is 14 residues long. Germline CDR1 is MGHDK and CDR2 is SYGVNS. The CDR3 spells CASKTQGVNTEAFF. CDR3 in DNA: TGTGCCAGCAAAACCCAGGGGGTAAACACTGAAGCTTTCTTT.

The chain has TRBV10-3 and TRBJ2-2; D is perhaps TRBD1 (5 bases). CDR1 is ENHRY and CDR2 is SYGVKD in the germline V gene. This CDR3 contains 12 residues. Between the trimmed V and J ends, which lost 7 bases and 6 bases, there was a span of 9 bases. The CDR3 reads CAINDRPGELFF. DNA for the CDR3: TGTGCCATCAACGACAGACCCGGGGAGCTGTTTTTT.

The V gene is TRBV20-1, the J gene TRBJ2-1; D gene unclear. The CDR3 sequence is 10 residues long. The V end lost 3 bases, the J end lost 7 bases, and 4 bases lay between the germline ends. The germline V gene encodes CDR1 DFQATT and CDR2 SNEGSKA (reference sequence). CDR3 DNA: TGCAGTGCTAGTAGAAATGAGCAGTTCTTC. Protein product: CSASRNEQFF.

The V gene is TRBV9, the J gene TRBJ2-3; D is possibly TRBD2 (5 bases). This CDR3 region has 15 residues. V was cut by 0 bases and J by 3 bases, with 11 bases left in between. Germline CDR1 and CDR2: SGDLS and YYNGEE. For the CDR3, the DNA is TGTGCCAGCAGCGTAGCCCTAGGACTTACAGATACGCAGTATTTT. Its protein product is CASSVALGLTDTQYF.

The V call is TRBV7-3, the J call TRBJ2-1; 11 bases are a match to TRBD2. Trimming cost V 4 bases and J 11 bases; bases outside gene matches: 10. CDR3 length: 15 amino acids. Germline assignment: CDR1 SGHTA and CDR2 FQGTGA. In DNA, the CDR3 is TGTGCCAGCAGCTCCAGAGCGCTAGCGGGGGGACAGCAGTTCTTC. As protein: CASSSRALAGGQQFF. The variable domain in full, completed from reference TRBV7-3 and TRBJ2-1, reads GAGVSQTPSNKVTEKGKYVELRCDPISGHTALYWYRQSLGQGPEFLIYFQGTGAADDSGLPNDRFFAVRPEGSVSTLKIQRTERGDSAVYLCASSSRALAGGQQFFGPGTRLTVL.

This chain links TRBV9 with TRBJ1-2; the match to TRBD1 covers 11 bases. J lost 4 bases, V lost 3 bases, and 2 bases had no gene match. The length of the CDR3 is 14 residues. Germline-derived CDR1 and CDR2 are SGDLS and YYNGEE. Written as DNA, the CDR3 is TGTGCCAGCAGCGCAGGGACAGGGGGCTATGGCTACACCTTC. Translating it yields CASSAGTGGYGYTF.

The chain carries TRBV4-1 and TRBJ1-2, with 9 bases matching TRBD1. V was clipped by 6 bases and J by 5 bases; unmatched bases: 10. CDR3 length: 15 residues. Germline V gene data show CDR1 as MGHRA and CDR2 as YSYEKL. This CDR3 is CASSPQQTGGYGYTF. In DNA, the CDR3 is TGCGCCAGCAGTCCGCAACAGACAGGGGGTTATGGCTACACCTTC.

V is TRBV28 and J is TRBJ2-2; 7 bases are shared with TRBD2. V lost 7 bases, J lost 0 bases, and 5 bases stayed unmatched. CDR1 is MDHEN, CDR2 SYDVKM, per germline. This CDR3 is built from 15 residues. This chain's CDR3 is CASNPGGANTGELFF. CDR3 sequence (DNA): TGTGCCAGCAACCCTGGGGGGGCGAACACCGGGGAGCTGTTTTTT.

The CDR3 DNA reads as TGTGCCAGCAGCCAAGCAGGGGGGTACTATGGCTACACCTTC. Translating it yields CASSQAGGYYGYTF. The chain is built from TRBV14 and TRBJ1-2; 7 nucleotides align to TRBD1. Looked up from germline, CDR1 is SGHDN and CDR2 is FVKESK. V shed 1 base and J 3 bases; nucleotides not matched to a gene: 2. There are 14 residues in the CDR3.

This clone showed up just a few times. The junction differs from germline at one of its ends, possibly a read error. V usage is TRBV7-9 and J usage is TRBJ1-2; D might be TRBD1 (5 bases). CDR3 size: 16 residues. Germline CDR1 SEHNR, CDR2 FQNEAQ (reference sequence). Here the CDR3 DNA reads TGTTCCAGCAGCTTAGCGTATGACAGACAGTCCTATGGCTACACCTTC. It is translated as CSSSLAYDRQSYGYTF.

The V gene is TRBV28, the J gene TRBJ1-1; 7 nucleotides align to TRBD1. V lost 6 bases, J lost 1 base, and 8 bases stayed unmatched. Looked up from germline, CDR1 is MDHEN and CDR2 is SYDVKM. The CDR3 is made up of 15 amino acids. This chain's CDR3 is CASSPADRANTEAFF. The DNA of the CDR3 is TGTGCCAGCAGCCCAGCCGACAGGGCGAACACTGAAGCTTTCTTT.

The J gene is TRBJ1-6, the V gene TRBV4-1; unclear D gene. The V end lost 1 base, the J end lost 9 bases, and 25 bases lay between the germline ends. CDR1 MGHRA and CDR2 YSYEKL come from the germline V gene. The CDR3 totals 19 residues. The CDR3 DNA follows: TGCGCCAGCAGCCAAGTGGTCCAGCGGGCAGGAGCCCCGGGTTCACCCCTCCACTTT. It is translated as CASSQVVQRAGAPGSPLHF.

The chain uses TRBV7-2 and TRBJ1-5; 7 bases align to TRBD1. The length of the CDR3 is 15 residues. CDR1 is SGHTA and CDR2 is FQGNSA in the germline V gene. The V segment lost 5 bases and the J segment 0 bases; nucleotides outside the gene matches: 4. This chain's CDR3 is CASSRQGGSNQPQHF. The CDR3 DNA is TGTGCCAGCAGCCGACAGGGCGGTAGCAATCAGCCCCAGCATTTT.

The chain has TRBV27 and TRBJ1-2, with 7 positions matching TRBD1. Germline trimming cut 4 bases from V and 7 bases from J; bases unmatched to any gene: 9. Germline V gene lookup returns CDR1 MNHEY and CDR2 SMNVEV (reference sequence). The CDR3 loop spans 14 amino acids. CDR3 coding DNA: TGTGCCAGCAGTTCGGGGGACAGCCGCGGTGGCTACACCTTC. The encoded protein is CASSSGDSRGGYTF.

This sequence joins TRBV29-1 and TRBJ2-5; tentatively, D is TRBD2 (6 bases). The CDR3 is 12 amino acids. Germline lookup yields CDR1 SQVTM and CDR2 ANQGSEA. The ends were cut back, 5 bases at V and 7 bases at J, with 14 bases in the middle. The CDR3 here is CSVTSKSATQYF. The CDR3 nucleotides read TGCAGCGTTACTAGCAAATCTGCGACCCAGTACTTC.

The V gene is TRBV19, the J gene TRBJ2-1, with 7 positions matching TRBD1. Trimming removed 6 bases from V and 6 bases from J; junction bases left unmatched: 11. Germline-derived CDR1 and CDR2 are LNHDA and SQIVND (reference sequence). CDR3 length equals 15 residues. The CDR3 nucleotides are TGTGCCAGTAGAAAAAGCAGGGGGTTAGCCAATGAGCAGTTCTTC. Translated: CASRKSRGLANEQFF.

The chain is built from TRBV9 and TRBJ2-1; 8 bases are shared with TRBD1. V was pared by 6 bases and J by 0 bases, with 8 bases of the junction left unmatched. The germline CDR1 and CDR2 sequences are SGDLS and YYNGEE. The CDR3 has 16 residues. The CDR3 region has the DNA TGTGCCAGCACCCTCTATGGGACAGGCTCCTACAATGAGCAGTTCTTC. Translation: CASTLYGTGSYNEQFF.

The chain has TRBV5-5 and TRBJ2-3; 12 positions agree with TRBD2. Per the germline V gene, CDR1 is SGHKS and CDR2 is YYEKEE (reference sequence). CDR3 length: 17 amino acids. The ends lost 4 bases at V and 4 bases at J; junction bases unmatched: 10. The CDR3 spells CASSPPPSGGGADTQYF. DNA for the CDR3: TGTGCCAGCAGCCCCCCCCCTAGCGGGGGGGGTGCAGATACGCAGTATTTT.

The chain couples TRBV4-2 to TRBJ2-7, with unresolved D. Trimming cost V 1 base and J 1 base, with 11 bases left between them. This CDR3 is 15 amino acids long. Germline V gene data show CDR1 as LGHNA and CDR2 as YNFKEQ. Here the CDR3 DNA reads TGTGCCAGCAGCCAAGGCCGGAGTGGGTCCTACGAGCAGTACTTC. As protein: CASSQGRSGSYEQYF.